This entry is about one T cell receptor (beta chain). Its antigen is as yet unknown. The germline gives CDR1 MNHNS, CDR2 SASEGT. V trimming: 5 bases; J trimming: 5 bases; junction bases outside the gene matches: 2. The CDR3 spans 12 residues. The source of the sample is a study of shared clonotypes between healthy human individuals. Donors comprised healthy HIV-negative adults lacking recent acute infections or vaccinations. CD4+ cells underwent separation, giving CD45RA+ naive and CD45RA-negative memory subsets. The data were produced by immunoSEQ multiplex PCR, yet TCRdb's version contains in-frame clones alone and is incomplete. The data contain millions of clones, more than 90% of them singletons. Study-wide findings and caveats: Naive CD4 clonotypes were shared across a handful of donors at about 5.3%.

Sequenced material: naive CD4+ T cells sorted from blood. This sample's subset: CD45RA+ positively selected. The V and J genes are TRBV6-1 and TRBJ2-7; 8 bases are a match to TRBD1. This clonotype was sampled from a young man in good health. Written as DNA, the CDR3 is TGTGCCAGCAGTACAGGGGGGAACGAGCAGTACTTC. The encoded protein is CASSTGGNEQYF.